The clone carrying this T cell receptor (beta chain) was observed a few times. TCRdb fed the RT-PCR reads into MiXCR, producing one record per CDR3 protein. The data contain 500,000 to 550,000 distinct CDR3 sequences, under 25% of them singletons. Germline-derived CDR1 and CDR2 are LNHNV and YYDKDF (reference sequence). The V end lost 0 bases, the J end lost 6 bases, and 11 bases lay between the germline ends. The CDR3 spans 15 residues. The sample comes from a study of response to subunit inactivated influenza vaccine. These records were also assigned to another study, of T cells expressing NK-cell markers. Per that study: The authors generated TCR beta cDNA through 5'RACE template switching with UMIs.

The rearrangement uses TRBV15 and TRBJ2-2; D remains ambiguous. The sequenced sample was CD4+ T cells sorted from PBMCs, obtained less than 13 days after vaccination. This receptor was obtained from a man aged 45-65 years who received an inactivated influenza vaccine. CDR3 in amino acids: CATSRDLKGPGELFF. In DNA form, the CDR3 reads TGTGCCACCAGCAGAGATCTTAAAGGGCCCGGGGAGCTGTTTTTT.